A selection of T cell receptor beta chains follows, all from one sample in a study of T cell responses to AZD1222 COVID-19 vaccine. Data came from immunoSEQ multiplex PCR; TCRdb stores just in-frame clones and leaves some out. The sample holds roughly 180,000 clones; about 90% are singletons and the top ten take 1.5% to 2%. The sample in question was peripheral blood, obtained on day 0 of AZD1222 vaccination. Receptors were obtained from an adult in good health. CDR3s include the opening cysteine and the closing phenylalanine or tryptophan. A D gene is named only where the DNA matches it firmly. Clone size is given for some rows only: seen once, a few or many times, or a class if the clone is expanded.

abundance	v_gene	d_gene	j_gene	CDR3aa	CDR3nt
NA	TRBV9	TRBD2	TRBJ2-7	CASSPGGLAGVYEQYF	TGTGCCAGCAGCCCCGGGGGACTAGCGGGGGTCTACGAGCAGTACTTC
NA	TRBV6-5	NA	TRBJ1-1	CASSFEGSHTEAFF	TGTGCCAGCAGTTTCGAAGGGTCCCACACTGAAGCTTTCTTT
NA	TRBV19	NA	TRBJ1-5	CASSISGNNNQPQHF	TGTGCCAGTAGTATATCGGGAAATAACAATCAGCCCCAGCATTTT
NA	TRBV7-2	TRBD1	TRBJ1-2	CASSLGRQGRGGYTF	TGTGCCAGCAGCTTAGGGCGACAGGGACGGGGAGGCTACACCTTC
NA	TRBV5-6	TRBD2	TRBJ2-7	CASSFRASGIYEQYF	TGTGCCAGCAGCTTTAGGGCTAGCGGGATCTACGAGCAGTACTTC
NA	TRBV11-3	NA	TRBJ1-2	CASTGEGNYGYTF	TGTGCCAGCACGGGGGAGGGCAACTATGGCTACACCTTC
NA	TRBV9	NA	TRBJ2-2	CASSLTGTRNTGELFF	TGTGCCAGCAGCCTCACCGGGACCCGGAACACCGGGGAGCTGTTTTTT
few	TRBV13	TRBD1	TRBJ1-5	CASSTGQGGQPQHF	TGTGCCAGCAGCACGGGACAGGGTGGTCAGCCCCAGCATTTT
NA	TRBV7-2	TRBD1	TRBJ2-1	CASSLAGGDFGEQFF	TGTGCCAGCAGCTTAGCAGGGGGCGACTTTGGCGAGCAGTTCTTC
once	TRBV4-1	TRBD1	TRBJ2-7	CASSDRVNEQYF	TGCGCCAGCAGTGACAGGGTCAACGAGCAGTACTTC
NA	TRBV28	NA	TRBJ1-2	CASSFLLSNYGYTF	TGTGCCAGCAGTTTTTTATTGTCTAACTATGGCTACACCTTC
NA	TRBV30	TRBD2	TRBJ2-5	CAWTELAGVWQETQYF	TGTGCCTGGACTGAACTAGCGGGAGTGTGGCAAGAGACCCAGTACTTC
NA	TRBV19	TRBD2	TRBJ2-1	CASSLLAGGPLNEQFF	TGTGCCAGTAGTCTCCTAGCGGGGGGCCCTTTGAATGAGCAGTTCTTC
NA	TRBV29-1	TRBD1	TRBJ2-7	CSGTGTGTYEQYF	TGCAGCGGCACCGGGACAGGGACCTACGAGCAGTACTTC
NA	TRBV28	NA	TRBJ1-2	CASFLEGQGGYTF	TGTGCCAGCTTCCTCGAGGGGCAAGGAGGCTACACCTTC
NA	TRBV29-1	TRBD1	TRBJ1-1	CSVVAGGTEAFF	TGCAGCGTTGTGGCAGGGGGCACTGAAGCTTTCTTT
NA	TRBV28	NA	TRBJ1-2	CASSWARGCTF	TGTGCCAGCAGTTGGGCGAGGGGATGCACCTTC
once	TRBV9	NA	TRBJ2-1	CASSAGLFSGNNEQFF	TGTGCCAGCAGCGCCGGACTTTTCTCAGGCAACAATGAGCAGTTCTTC
NA	TRBV30	NA	TRBJ1-1	CAWSVKVNTEAFF	TGTGCCTGGAGTGTTAAAGTGAACACTGAAGCTTTCTTT
NA	TRBV30	NA	TRBJ1-6	CAWIVRARSGSPLHF	TGTGCCTGGATTGTCCGGGCCAGGTCTGGGTCACCCCTCCACTTT
NA	TRBV19	NA	TRBJ1-1	CASSMEGENTEAFF	TGTGCCAGTAGTATGGAGGGTGAGAACACTGAAGCTTTCTTT
NA	TRBV27	NA	TRBJ2-3	CASSHSSTDTQYF	TGTGCCAGCAGTCATTCTAGCACAGATACGCAGTATTTT
NA	TRBV3-1/TRBV3-2	NA	TRBJ1-5	CASSQVLGSNQPQHF	TGTGCCAGCAGCCAAGTTTTAGGGAGCAATCAGCCCCAGCATTTT
NA	TRBV9	NA	TRBJ1-6	CASSVEPAPGSPLHF	TGTGCCAGCAGCGTAGAACCGGCCCCGGGTTCACCCCTCCACTTT
NA	TRBV27	NA	TRBJ2-7	CASSLVLLSIYEQYF	TGTGCCAGCAGTTTGGTACTCCTCTCCATCTACGAGCAGTACTTC
NA	TRBV7-2	TRBD2	TRBJ2-1	CASSLIALAGAYNEQFF	TGTGCCAGCAGCTTAATTGCACTAGCGGGGGCATACAATGAGCAGTTCTTC
NA	TRBV5-4	TRBD2	TRBJ2-1	CASSSGTNNEQFF	TGTGCCAGCAGCTCCGGGACTAACAATGAGCAGTTCTTC
once	TRBV27	NA	TRBJ2-7	CASRPGGGVYEQYF	TGTGCCAGCAGACCCGGAGGGGGGGTCTACGAGCAGTACTTC
NA	TRBV28	NA	TRBJ1-3	CASSTGTVSSGNTIYF	TGTGCCAGCAGTACCGGGACGGTGAGCTCTGGAAACACCATATATTTT
NA	TRBV11-2	NA	TRBJ1-1	CASSLVSTDWGTEAFF	TGTGCCAGCAGCTTAGTTTCCACGGATTGGGGCACTGAAGCTTTCTTT
NA	TRBV5-1	NA	TRBJ2-2	CASSLEATGELFF	TGCGCCAGCAGCTTGGAGGCTACCGGGGAGCTGTTTTTT
NA	TRBV6-5	NA	TRBJ1-1	CASSYSYENTEAFF	TGTGCCAGCAGTTACTCATACGAGAACACTGAAGCTTTCTTT
NA	TRBV27	TRBD1	TRBJ1-1	CASSLDRVNTEAFF	TGTGCCAGCAGTCTCGACAGGGTGAACACTGAAGCTTTCTTT
NA	TRBV28	NA	TRBJ2-2	CASRFPGLPGELFF	TGTGCCAGCAGATTTCCGGGACTCCCGGGGGAGCTGTTTTTT
NA	TRBV6-6	NA	TRBJ1-4	CASSPVGGNEKLFF	TGTGCCAGCAGTCCCGTCGGAGGAAATGAAAAACTGTTTTTT
NA	TRBV25-1	NA	TRBJ1-5	CASGYGQPQHF	TGTGCCAGCGGCTATGGGCAGCCCCAGCATTTT
once	TRBV28	TRBD2	TRBJ2-3	CASSTPASGLTDTQYF	TGTGCCAGCAGCACCCCCGCTAGCGGCCTCACAGATACGCAGTATTTT